Listed here is a single T cell receptor (beta chain). This sample is drawn from a study of blood T cell repertoires in COVID-19. Study summary: Sites in the United States, Italy and Spain provided acute and convalescent COVID-19 samples. The analysed material was cDNA or gDNA that came from T cells, B-cell-depleted T cells, or PBMCs.

Germline CDR1 SGHTA, CDR2 FQGNSA. The V segment lost 2 bases and the J segment 0 bases; nucleotides outside the gene matches: 7. CDR3 length equals 17 residues. The data were produced by immunoSEQ multiplex PCR, yet TCRdb's version contains in-frame clones alone and is incomplete. The repertoire has 220,000 or so clones, roughly 80% of them found once; the top ten carry less than 7%. Sequencing input: peripheral blood. The clonotype was recovered from a woman aged 70-85 years with acute or convalescent COVID-19. The V and J genes are TRBV7-2 and TRBJ2-4, with 7 positions matching TRBD2. Here the CDR3 DNA reads TGTGCCAGCAGCTTAATTGGGGGAGGGAAAGCCAAAAACATTCAGTACTTC. Translation: CASSLIGGGKAKNIQYF.